One sample yielded the 25 T cell receptor beta chains listed below, sequenced in a study of regulatory T cells in long-lasting Graves disease. TCR beta libraries were built with iRepertoire HTBI primers and Arm-PCR of CDR3 regions. Each CDR3 protein gets one entry after TCRdb re-called the multiplex PCR reads with MiXCR. The sample consists of around 400,000 distinct CDR3 sequences, around 15% of them appearing once. Stated time point: newly diagnosed GD, antithyroid drugs for less than 3 months. Extracted RNA from PBMCs served as the source of the TCR library. The material was peripheral blood mononuclear cells (PBMCs), obtained at new diagnosis, from a patient treated with antithyroid drugs. The source of these receptors is a female donor with Graves disease.

This clonotype was seen many times. V is TRBV7-2 and J is TRBJ2-1; 9 bases are shared with TRBD1. Trimming at V came to 5 bases and at J to 5 bases, leaving 4 bases not matched to a gene. Germline values: CDR1 SGHTA, CDR2 FQGNSA. CDR3 length: 14 amino acids. The CDR3 reads CASSRDRVNNEQFF. In nucleotides, the CDR3 is TGTGCCAGCAGCCGGGACAGGGTCAACAATGAGCAGTTCTTC.

J is TRBJ2-5 and V is TRBV29-1, with 10 bases identical to TRBD1. J gave up 4 bases and V 6 bases, and 8 bases lay outside the gene matches. Per germline, CDR1 SQVTM and CDR2 ANQGSEA. The CDR3 length is 14 residues. The DNA for the CDR3 is TGCAGCGTCTACGGGACAGGGGACGGAGAGACCCAGTACTTC. Translated, it gives CSVYGTGDGETQYF.

This clonotype is a singleton in its sample. The chain has TRBV4-2 and TRBJ1-6; no clear D gene. CDR3 length: 13 amino acids. In germline, CDR1 is LGHNA, CDR2 YNFKEQ. Trimming shortened V by 4 bases and J by 9 bases, and 10 bases separated the two germline ends. This CDR3 reads CASSPWVSSPLHF. DNA for the CDR3: TGTGCCAGCAGCCCCTGGGTATCTTCACCCCTCCACTTT.

This clonotype came up many times. The CDR3 is CASSLEVQLNTEAFF. The CDR3 DNA is TGCGCCAGCAGCTTGGAAGTCCAGCTGAACACTGAAGCTTTCTTT. The rearrangement joins TRBV5-1 to TRBJ1-1; unclear D gene. Germline CDR1 reads SGHRS; CDR2 reads YFSETQ. The CDR3 totals 15 residues. The V end lost 0 bases, the J end lost 0 bases, and 9 bases lay between the germline ends.

This clonotype was observed many times. This chain links TRBV20-1 with TRBJ2-7; TRBD2 agrees at 9 bases. The CDR3 extends over 14 amino acids. J lost 3 bases, V lost 6 bases, and 9 bases had no gene match. CDR1 is DFQATT, CDR2 SNEGSKA, per germline (reference sequence). The CDR3 sequence is CSAFAGTSLYEQYF. In nucleotides, the CDR3 is TGCAGTGCGTTCGCCGGGACTAGCCTCTACGAGCAGTACTTC.

This clonotype was observed at least ten times. This chain joins TRBV5-1 and TRBJ2-3; D is tentatively TRBD1 or TRBD2 (6 bases each). V lost 0 bases and J 6 bases, leaving 14 bases between the germline ends. CDR1 and CDR2 from the germline V gene are SGHRS and YFSETQ. The CDR3 loop spans 15 amino acids. CDR3 nucleotides: TGCGCCAGCAGCTTGGAGGGGGGCCGTGGGGATACGCAGTATTTT. Translation gives CASSLEGGRGDTQYF.

At least ten counts were recorded for this clonotype. The genes are TRBV10-3 and TRBJ2-5, with 7 bases matching TRBD2. The V gene end was trimmed by 6 bases and the J gene end by 1 base; junction bases not matched to a gene: 5. CDR1 is ENHRY, CDR2 SYGVKD, per germline. The CDR3 is 14 residues long. This CDR3 is CAISPGGPQETQYF. In nucleotides, the CDR3 is TGTGCCATCAGCCCGGGGGGTCCCCAAGAGACCCAGTACTTC.

The chain is built from TRBV3-1 and TRBJ2-3; 11 bases line up with TRBD2. Germline CDR1 reads LGHDT; CDR2 reads YNNKEL (reference sequence). With 4 bases clipped from V and 6 bases from J, the junction kept 3 bases outside the gene matches. The CDR3 covers 14 residues. This CDR3 reads CASSLLAGADTQYF. The CDR3 DNA sequence: TGTGCCAGCAGCCTACTAGCGGGAGCGGATACGCAGTATTTT.

The chain links TRBV11-1 to TRBJ2-6; 8 nucleotides match TRBD1. CDR1 is SGHAT, CDR2 FQDESV, per germline (reference sequence). V shed 5 bases and J 2 bases; nucleotides not matched to a gene: 8. The CDR3 is 17 amino acids. The CDR3 DNA is TGTGCCAGCAGCCCTCGGACAGGGCAGACTGGGGCCAACGTCCTGACTTTC. This translates into CASSPRTGQTGANVLTF.

Here the CDR3 reads CASSQPGTSGRNEQFF. Here the CDR3 DNA reads TGTGCCAGCAGCCAACCCGGGACTAGCGGCCGAAATGAGCAGTTCTTC. The chain links TRBV14 to TRBJ2-1, with TRBD2 matching over 11 bases. The trim removed 2 bases at V and 7 bases at J, leaving 7 bases unmatched. The germline V gene has CDR1 SGHDN and CDR2 FVKESK. The CDR3 runs to 16 residues.

A note on this clonotype: A junction end diverges from the germline sequence, so it may reflect a read error. V gene TRBV6-5 combines with J gene TRBJ2-1; D is unclear. Germline V gene data show CDR1 as MNHEY and CDR2 as SVGAGI. The CDR3 has 13 amino acids. Here the CDR3 reads CASSYRASDEQLF. CDR3 bases: TGTGCCAGCAGTTATCGTGCGAGCGATGAGCAGCTCTTC.

Many counts were recorded for this clonotype. The chain combines TRBV29-1 with TRBJ2-1; D possibly matches TRBD1 or TRBD2 (5 bases each). CDR1 is SQVTM, CDR2 ANQGSEA, per germline. Deletions cut 7 bases from V and 4 bases from J, with 17 bases between. The CDR3 has 14 residues. In nucleotides, the CDR3 is TGCAGCGCTGGGGGACGACCCGGATACAATGAGCAGTTCTTC. Protein product: CSAGGRPGYNEQFF.

On this clonotype: This may stem from a read error, because a much larger clone lies one nucleotide away. This CDR3 is CASGLIRQTTLNGYTF. CDR3 in DNA: TGTGCCAGCGGCTTAATTCGGCAGACAACTCTCAATGGCTACACCTTC. The gene calls are TRBV7-2 and TRBJ1-2; D unclear. CDR1 is SGHTA and CDR2 is FQGNSA in the germline V gene. There are 16 residues in the CDR3.

This clonotype came up a few times. Possible read error: a much larger clone is one base away. The genes are TRBV5-5 and TRBJ1-5; D might be TRBD1 (6 bases). The V end was cut by 3 bases, the J end by 2 bases, with 15 bases between. Germline values: CDR1 SGHKS, CDR2 YYEKEE (reference sequence). The CDR3 runs 16 residues. The CDR3 bases are TGTGCCAGCAGCTGCACACAGGGAGGTGGCAATCAGCCCCAGCATTTT. Amino acid sequence: CASSCTQGGGNQPQHF. Together with reference TRBV5-5 and TRBJ1-5, the CDR3 gives the full variable domain: DAGVTQSPTHLIKTRGQQVTLRCSPISGHKSVSWYQQVLGQGPQFIFQYYEKEERGRGNFPDRFSARQFPNYSSELNVNALLLGDSALYLCASSCTQGGGNQPQHFGDGTRLSIL.

This clonotype was recorded many times. The genes are TRBV12-3 or TRBV12-4 and TRBJ2-7; tentative D call: TRBD1 (6 bases). Trimming pared 0 bases from V and 10 bases from J, leaving 16 bases between. The CDR3 spans 14 residues. The CDR3 DNA reads as TGTGCCAGCAGTTTAGCGCATCGGGACAATGTCCAGTACTTC. It yields the protein CASSLAHRDNVQYF.

This clonotype was recorded many times. The J gene is TRBJ1-1, the V gene TRBV7-8, with 7 bases matching TRBD1. Per the germline V gene, CDR1 is SGHVS and CDR2 is FQNEAQ. The V and J ends lost 5 bases and 3 bases, in that order; junction bases with no gene match: 12. The CDR3 has 16 amino acids. The CDR3 nucleotides are TGTGCCAGCAGCCCCCCCCCGACAGGGAGGTACACTGAAGCTTTCTTT. Its protein is CASSPPPTGRYTEAFF.

This clonotype has a count of ten or more. The chain links TRBV20-1 to TRBJ1-4, with D possibly TRBD1 on 5 matching bases. This CDR3 comprises 15 residues. From germline, CDR1 is DFQATT and CDR2 SNEGSKA (reference sequence). V shed 3 bases and J shed 0 bases, with 11 bases lying between them. The CDR3 loop is CSASPRVSTNEKLFF. The CDR3 DNA is TGCAGTGCTAGTCCCAGGGTTTCAACTAATGAAAAACTGTTTTTT.

This clonotype was seen at least ten times. The rearrangement joins TRBV20-1 to TRBJ1-4, with a tentative D call TRBD1 (5 bases). CDR1 is DFQATT and CDR2 is SNEGSKA in the germline V gene (reference sequence). V lost 5 bases and J lost 8, with 12 bases in between. This CDR3 contains 12 residues. Written as DNA, the CDR3 is TGCAGTGCTGGGACTCTGACCGAAAAACTGTTTTTT. Protein: CSAGTLTEKLFF.

This clonotype was seen many times. The chain couples TRBV19 to TRBJ2-1; maybe TRBD2 (5 bases). The CDR3 runs to 13 residues. CDR1 and CDR2 (germline): LNHDA, SQIVND (reference sequence). V lost 7 bases and J lost 2, with 9 bases in between. The CDR3 region is CASTRGTYNEQFF. DNA for the CDR3: TGTGCCAGTACCCGGGGAACCTACAATGAGCAGTTCTTC.

In this sample, this clonotype turned up a few times. This chain joins TRBV18 and TRBJ2-1; 8 bases fit TRBD2. The CDR3 contains 16 residues. CDR1 is KGHSH and CDR2 is LQKENI in the germline V gene. Trimming at V came to 3 bases and at J to 9 bases, leaving 13 bases not matched to a gene. The CDR3 region has the DNA TGTGCCAGCTCACCGGTGCGGGAGGCCACACTTATTGAGCAGTTCTTC. It encodes CASSPVREATLIEQFF.

This clonotype has ten or more counts. The V gene is TRBV20-1, the J gene TRBJ2-7; D unclear. In germline, CDR1 is DFQATT, CDR2 SNEGSKA (reference sequence). The CDR3 consists of 12 residues. Trimming took off 5 bases at V and 4 bases at J, with 12 bases between the two ends. DNA for the CDR3: TGCAGTGCTGGTTCCGCCGTATACGAGCAGTACTTC. It yields the protein CSAGSAVYEQYF.

This chain connects TRBV6-4 to TRBJ2-2; D not certain. This CDR3 contains 16 residues. Germline V CDR1 and CDR2: MRHNA, SNTAGT. Trimming took off 5 bases at V and 0 bases at J, with 13 bases between the two ends. The CDR3 spells CASSKEGSPNTGELFF. CDR3 sequence (DNA): TGTGCCAGCAGTAAAGAAGGAAGTCCGAACACCGGGGAGCTGTTTTTT.

The chain uses TRBV19 and TRBJ1-2; D gene uncertain. V was clipped by 8 bases and J by 3 bases, with 13 bases between them. This CDR3 has 13 amino acids. The germline V gene has CDR1 LNHDA and CDR2 SQIVND (reference sequence). CDR3 nucleotide sequence: TGTGCCAGTCATCTCGACGAATACTATGGCTACACCTTC. It is translated as CASHLDEYYGYTF.

This clonotype occurred once. The chain couples TRBV14 to TRBJ2-3, with TRBD1 matching over 9 bases. Germline V gives CDR1 SGHDN, CDR2 FVKESK. The trim removed 4 bases at V and 4 bases at J, leaving 0 bases unmatched. The CDR3 totals 13 residues. The CDR3 sequence is CASSRTGADTQYF. DNA of the CDR3: TGTGCCAGCAGCCGGACAGGGGCAGATACGCAGTATTTT.

This clonotype was seen a handful of times. The CDR3 region has the DNA TGTGCCAGCAGCCCCCTCGACAATGGCTACACCTTC. This codes for CASSPLDNGYTF. J is TRBJ1-2 and V is TRBV6-1; D is undetermined. Germline V lookup: CDR1 MNHNS, CDR2 SASEGT. V shed 6 bases and J shed 6 bases, with 11 bases lying between them. The CDR3 sequence is 12 residues long.